The entry below gives a single T cell receptor beta chain sequence along with its context. This clonotype has a handful of counts. There is no known antigen for this receptor. One base away there is no much larger clone; base qualities are not given. Taken from the germline V gene, the CDR1 and CDR2 loops are SGHTA and FQGNSA. A distance of 12 bases separates the germline ends of V and J, which lose 4 bases and 2 bases respectively. The CDR3, from cysteine to phenylalanine, totals 14 residues. CDR3 DNA only is kept here, 42 bases in frame from base 1. The data belong to a study of blood T cells in healthy people across ages (dated by TCRdb to 2013 to 2016). Regarding the study in general: In model experiments, template switching captured roughly one uniquely barcoded TCR beta cDNA molecule for every two T cells. Age-related changes in TCR beta repertoire diversity were measured in the study by deep sequencing normalized with unique cDNA molecular identifiers. Donors were grouped into four age groups: young (average 16 years), middle-aged (around 39), aged (around 66) and long-lived (approximately 81). To avoid experimental bias, donors of different ages were spread randomly across the sequencing lanes. Two additional independent replicas of 1 million unique cDNA reads from the same blood draw were analyzed for two donors (one aged 18 to 30 and one aged 80 or older).

The paper's findings and limits, for the study overall: Compared with the aged group, the long-lived group had more naive CD4+ T cells, fewer expanded clones and increased TCR diversity, suggesting age selection. Because profiling used bulk unsorted PBMCs, naive and antigen-experienced compartments could not be compared conclusively. Total diversity estimates from one million sequenced T cells were considered lower bounds and underestimates. Observed TCR beta diversity per million T cells fell roughly linearly with age, and a significant reduction was already apparent by age about 36. Because the CMV infection status of the donors was unknown, age-related changes in expanded clonotypes may potentially have been confounded. A strong correlation was found between observed TCR beta diversity and the percentage of naive T cells measured by flow cytometry.

Library construction relied on 5' RACE. The instrument was an Illumina HiSeq 2500. A second PCR of 7 to 11 cycles was run with a J-beta primer mix and a sample-barcoded 5' primer. Each TCR beta cDNA molecule received a unique molecular identifier from a template-switch 5' adaptor carrying 12 random nucleotides. Each sample yielded at least 2.5 million CDR3-containing paired-end reads. All of the RNA was converted into first-strand cDNA using the Mint cDNA synthesis kit, with a TRBC-specific oligonucleotide serving as the primer. All cDNA was treated with uracil-DNA glycosylase and then went through a first 18-cycle PCR with the universal primers M1SS and BC2_uni_R. Regarding the original processing steps: For normalization, 1 million high-quality reads, each with a distinct molecular identifier, were randomly selected from each sample. Instead of being binned into consensus sequences, reads that shared molecular identifiers were thrown out. CDR3 identification, clonotype clustering and error correction used MiTCR with a Q25 quality threshold and the strictest error-elimination algorithm. A nonparametric unseen species model with Euler transformation was used to estimate a lower bound on total TCR beta diversity. The public reads were run again by TCRdb, first through fastp at Q25 and then through MiXCR, and only productive beta chains were kept. CDR3 protein sequences are deduplicated, and each keeps its most common genes and DNA. These V and J calls rely on TCRdb rather than the paper's analysis. The sample records 790,000 or so distinct CDR3 sequences, 35% to 50% of which are singletons. 15% to 20% of the sample lies in the top ten.

Systemically healthy Caucasian individuals from Russia, 35 to 40 in total and aged about 6 to 90 years, were included as donors. Each donor gave ten milliliters of peripheral blood, collected into EDTA-treated Vacutainer tubes. PBMCs were isolated by Ficoll-Paque density-gradient centrifugation, with at least 7 million obtained per sample. Trizol reagent was used to extract total RNA from the PBMCs, yielding at least 6 micrograms per sample. Naive CD45RAhigh/CD27high T cell percentages were measured by flow cytometry on a PBMC aliquot from every donor. The TCR originated in a man older than 75 in good health. The chain couples TRBV7-2 to TRBJ2-7; the D gene lacks a confident call. Sequencing used blood. The bases read TGTGCCAGCAGCTCTGCATCCCCTCCCTACGAGCAGTACTTC. This codes for CASSSASPPYEQYF.